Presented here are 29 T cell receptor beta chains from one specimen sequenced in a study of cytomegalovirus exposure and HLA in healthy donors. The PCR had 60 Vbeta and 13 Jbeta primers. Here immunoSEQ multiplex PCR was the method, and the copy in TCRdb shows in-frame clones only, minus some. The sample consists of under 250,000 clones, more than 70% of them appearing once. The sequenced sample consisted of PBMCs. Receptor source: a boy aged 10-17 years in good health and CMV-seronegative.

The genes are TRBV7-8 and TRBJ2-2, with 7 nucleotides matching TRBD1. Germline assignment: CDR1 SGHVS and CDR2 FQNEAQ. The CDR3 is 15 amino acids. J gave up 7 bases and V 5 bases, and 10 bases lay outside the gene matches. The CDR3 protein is CASSAIDRDVGELFF. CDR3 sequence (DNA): TGTGCCAGCAGCGCCATCGACAGGGACGTCGGGGAGCTGTTTTTT.

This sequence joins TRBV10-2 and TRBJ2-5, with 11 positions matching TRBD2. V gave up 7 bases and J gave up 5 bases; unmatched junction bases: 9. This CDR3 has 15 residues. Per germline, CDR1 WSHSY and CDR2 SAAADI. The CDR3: CASMEPASGGETQYF. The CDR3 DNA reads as TGCGCCAGCATGGAGCCGGCTAGCGGGGGGGAGACCCAGTACTTC.

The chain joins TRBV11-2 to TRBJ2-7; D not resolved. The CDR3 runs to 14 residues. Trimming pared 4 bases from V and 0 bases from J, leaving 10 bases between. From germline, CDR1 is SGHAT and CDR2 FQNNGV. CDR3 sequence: CASSSTPGSYEQYF. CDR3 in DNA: TGTGCCAGCAGCTCCACCCCGGGCTCCTACGAGCAGTACTTC.

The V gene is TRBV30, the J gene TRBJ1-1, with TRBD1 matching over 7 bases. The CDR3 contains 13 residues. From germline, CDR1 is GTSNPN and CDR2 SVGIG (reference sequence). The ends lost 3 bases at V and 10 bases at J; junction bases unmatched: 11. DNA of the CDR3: TGTGCCTGGAGGGGGACCTCAGGGGGTCGAGCTTTCTTT. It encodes CAWRGTSGGRAFF.

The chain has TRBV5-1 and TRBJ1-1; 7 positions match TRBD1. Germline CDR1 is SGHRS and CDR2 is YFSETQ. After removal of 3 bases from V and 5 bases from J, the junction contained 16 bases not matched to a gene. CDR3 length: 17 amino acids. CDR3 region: CASSSILPGQHSTEAFF. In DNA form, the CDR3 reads TGCGCCAGCAGCTCAATTCTTCCGGGACAGCACAGTACTGAAGCTTTCTTT.

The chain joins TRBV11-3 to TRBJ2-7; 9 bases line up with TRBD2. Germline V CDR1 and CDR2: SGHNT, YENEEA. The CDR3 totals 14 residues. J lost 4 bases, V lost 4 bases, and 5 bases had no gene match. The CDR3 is CASSYSSGKYEQYF. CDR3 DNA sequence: TGTGCCAGCAGCTACTCTAGCGGGAAATACGAGCAGTACTTC.

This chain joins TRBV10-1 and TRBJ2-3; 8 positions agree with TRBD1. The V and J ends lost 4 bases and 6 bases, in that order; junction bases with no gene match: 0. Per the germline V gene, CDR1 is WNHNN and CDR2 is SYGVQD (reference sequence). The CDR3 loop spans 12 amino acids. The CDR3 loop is CASSGQGDTQYF. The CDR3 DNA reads TGCGCCAGCAGTGGACAGGGGGATACGCAGTATTTT.

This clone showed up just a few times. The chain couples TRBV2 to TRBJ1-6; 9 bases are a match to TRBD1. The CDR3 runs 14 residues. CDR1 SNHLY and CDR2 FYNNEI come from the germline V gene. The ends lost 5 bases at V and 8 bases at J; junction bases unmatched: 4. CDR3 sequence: CASSSGQGYSPLHF. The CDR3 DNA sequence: TGTGCCAGCAGTTCGGGACAGGGTTATTCACCCCTCCACTTT.

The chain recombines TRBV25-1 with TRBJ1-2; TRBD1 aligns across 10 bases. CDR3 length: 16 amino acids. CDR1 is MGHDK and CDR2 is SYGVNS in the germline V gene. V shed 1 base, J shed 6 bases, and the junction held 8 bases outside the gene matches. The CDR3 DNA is TGTGCCAGCAGTGAATTTTTCGACAGGGGGCGAAATGGCTACACCTTC. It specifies CASSEFFDRGRNGYTF.

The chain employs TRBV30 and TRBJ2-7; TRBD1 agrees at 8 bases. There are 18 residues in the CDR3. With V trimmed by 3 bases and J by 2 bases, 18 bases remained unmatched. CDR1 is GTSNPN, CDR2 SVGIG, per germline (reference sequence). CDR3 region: CAWRAPLNRGSIPYEQYF. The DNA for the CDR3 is TGTGCCTGGAGGGCTCCCCTAAACAGGGGGTCAATCCCCTACGAGCAGTACTTC.

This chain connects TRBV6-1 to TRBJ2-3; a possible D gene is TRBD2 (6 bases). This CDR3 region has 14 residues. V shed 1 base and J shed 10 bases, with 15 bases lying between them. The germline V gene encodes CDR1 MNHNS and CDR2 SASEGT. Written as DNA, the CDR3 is TGTGCCAGCAGTGAAGTGGGGGGTGGATTGGCGCAGTATTTT. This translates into CASSEVGGGLAQYF.

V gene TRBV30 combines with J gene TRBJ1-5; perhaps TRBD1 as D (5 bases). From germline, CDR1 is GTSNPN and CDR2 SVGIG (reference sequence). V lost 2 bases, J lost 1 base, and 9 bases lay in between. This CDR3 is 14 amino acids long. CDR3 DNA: TGTGCCTGGAGTATCCAGGGAAGCAATCAGCCCCAGCATTTT. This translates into CAWSIQGSNQPQHF.

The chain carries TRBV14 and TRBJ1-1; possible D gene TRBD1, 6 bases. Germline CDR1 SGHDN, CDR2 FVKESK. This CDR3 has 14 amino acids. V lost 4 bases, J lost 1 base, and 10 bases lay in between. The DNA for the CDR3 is TGTGCCAGCAGCCCGGACAGAGCGAACACTGAAGCTTTCTTT. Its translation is CASSPDRANTEAFF.

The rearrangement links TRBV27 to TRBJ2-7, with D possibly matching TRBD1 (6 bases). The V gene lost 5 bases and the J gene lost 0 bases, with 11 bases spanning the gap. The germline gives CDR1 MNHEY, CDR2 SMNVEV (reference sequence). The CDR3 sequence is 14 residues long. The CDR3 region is CASSPWTDSYEQYF. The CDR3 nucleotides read TGTGCCAGCAGTCCGTGGACAGACTCCTACGAGCAGTACTTC.

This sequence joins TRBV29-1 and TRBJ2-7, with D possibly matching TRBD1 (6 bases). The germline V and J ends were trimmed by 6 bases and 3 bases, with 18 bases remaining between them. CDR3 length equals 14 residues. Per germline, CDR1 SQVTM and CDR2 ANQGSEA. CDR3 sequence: CSVLPGRDIYEQYF. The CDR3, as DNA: TGCAGCGTCCTCCCGGGACGGGACATCTACGAGCAGTACTTC.

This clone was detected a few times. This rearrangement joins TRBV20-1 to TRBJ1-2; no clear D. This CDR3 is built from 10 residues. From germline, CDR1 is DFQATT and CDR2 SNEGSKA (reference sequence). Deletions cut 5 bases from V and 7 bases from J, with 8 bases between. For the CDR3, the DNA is TGCAGTGCTCTAGCAGGTGGCTACACCTTC. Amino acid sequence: CSALAGGYTF.

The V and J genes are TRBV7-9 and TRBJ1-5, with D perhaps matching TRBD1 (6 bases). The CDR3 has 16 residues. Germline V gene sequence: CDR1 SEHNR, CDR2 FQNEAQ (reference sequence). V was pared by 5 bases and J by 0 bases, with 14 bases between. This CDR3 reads CASSEWRQVSNQPQHF. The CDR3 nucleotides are TGTGCCAGCAGCGAATGGCGACAGGTTAGCAATCAGCCCCAGCATTTT.

CDR3 sequence (DNA): TGTGCCAGCAGTTCGCCTACAGGGGGCGCGGGTGAAGCTTTCTTT. It is translated as CASSSPTGGAGEAFF. V is TRBV6-1 and J is TRBJ1-1; TRBD1 matches 9 bases. Germline CDR1 reads MNHNS; CDR2 reads SASEGT. The CDR3 runs 15 residues. After removal of 5 bases from V and 7 bases from J, the junction contained 11 bases not matched to a gene.

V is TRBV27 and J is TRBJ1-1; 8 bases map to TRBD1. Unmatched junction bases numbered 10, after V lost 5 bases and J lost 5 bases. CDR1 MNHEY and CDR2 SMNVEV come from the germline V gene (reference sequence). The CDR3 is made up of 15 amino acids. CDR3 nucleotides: TGTGCCAGCAGTCCCTGGGGGACAGGAATGACTGAAGCTTTCTTT. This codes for CASSPWGTGMTEAFF.

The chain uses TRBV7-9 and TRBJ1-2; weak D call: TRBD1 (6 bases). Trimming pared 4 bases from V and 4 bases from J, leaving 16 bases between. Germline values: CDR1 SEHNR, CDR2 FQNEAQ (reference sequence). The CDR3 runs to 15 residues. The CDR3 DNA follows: TGTGCCAGCAGCTCTACTCACAGGGCACCCTATGGCTACACCTTC. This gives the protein CASSSTHRAPYGYTF.

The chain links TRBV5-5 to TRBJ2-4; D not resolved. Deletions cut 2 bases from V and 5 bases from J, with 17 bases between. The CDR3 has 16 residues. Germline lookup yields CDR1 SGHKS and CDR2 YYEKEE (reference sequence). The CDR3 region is CASSFTAVYAQNIQYF. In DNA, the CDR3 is TGTGCCAGCAGCTTCACAGCCGTTTACGCCCAAAACATTCAGTACTTC.

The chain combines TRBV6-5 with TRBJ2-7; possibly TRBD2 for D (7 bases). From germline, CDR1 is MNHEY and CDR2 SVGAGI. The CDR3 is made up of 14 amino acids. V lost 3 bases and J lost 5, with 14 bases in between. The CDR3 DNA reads TGTGCCAGCAGTTATTTGGGGGGGCGTAACGAGCAGTACTTC. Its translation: CASSYLGGRNEQYF.

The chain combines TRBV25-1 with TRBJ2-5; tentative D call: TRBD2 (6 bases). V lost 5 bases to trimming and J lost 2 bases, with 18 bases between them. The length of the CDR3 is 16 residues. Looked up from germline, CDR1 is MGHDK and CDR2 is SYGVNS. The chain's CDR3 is CASSTGLLAGQETQYF. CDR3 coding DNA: TGTGCCAGCAGTACGGGCCTCTTGGCGGGGCAAGAGACCCAGTACTTC.

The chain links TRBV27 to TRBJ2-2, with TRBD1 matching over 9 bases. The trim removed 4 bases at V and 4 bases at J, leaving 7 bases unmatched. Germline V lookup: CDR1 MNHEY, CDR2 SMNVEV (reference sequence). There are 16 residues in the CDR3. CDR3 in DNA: TGTGCCAGCAGTTCTCTACAGGGGGCGCTCACCGGGGAGCTGTTTTTT. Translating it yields CASSSLQGALTGELFF.

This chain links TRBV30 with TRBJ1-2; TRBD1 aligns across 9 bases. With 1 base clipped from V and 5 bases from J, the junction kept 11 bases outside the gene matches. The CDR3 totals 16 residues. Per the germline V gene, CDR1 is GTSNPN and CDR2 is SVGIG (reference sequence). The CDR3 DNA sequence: TGTGCCTGGAGTGGCACCGGGACAGGGTCCTCATATGGCTACACCTTC. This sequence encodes CAWSGTGTGSSYGYTF.

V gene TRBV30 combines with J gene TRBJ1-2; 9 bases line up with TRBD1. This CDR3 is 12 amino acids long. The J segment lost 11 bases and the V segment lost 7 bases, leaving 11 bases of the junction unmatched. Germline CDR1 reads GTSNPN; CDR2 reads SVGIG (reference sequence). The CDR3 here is CASEEDRGKYTF. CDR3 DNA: TGTGCCTCCGAGGAGGACAGGGGCAAATACACCTTC.

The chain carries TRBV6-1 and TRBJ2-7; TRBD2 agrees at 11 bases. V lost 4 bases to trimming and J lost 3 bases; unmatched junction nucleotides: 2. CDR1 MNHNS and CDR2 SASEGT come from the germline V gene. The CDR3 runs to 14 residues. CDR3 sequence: CASSGLAGGYEQYF. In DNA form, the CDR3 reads TGTGCCAGCAGTGGGCTAGCGGGAGGCTACGAGCAGTACTTC.

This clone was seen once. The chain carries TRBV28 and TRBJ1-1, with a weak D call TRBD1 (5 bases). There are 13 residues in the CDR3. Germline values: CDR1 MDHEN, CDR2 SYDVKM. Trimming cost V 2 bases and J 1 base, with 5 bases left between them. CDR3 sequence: CASSLRGNTEAFF. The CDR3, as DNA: TGTGCCAGCAGTTTAAGGGGGAACACTGAAGCTTTCTTT.

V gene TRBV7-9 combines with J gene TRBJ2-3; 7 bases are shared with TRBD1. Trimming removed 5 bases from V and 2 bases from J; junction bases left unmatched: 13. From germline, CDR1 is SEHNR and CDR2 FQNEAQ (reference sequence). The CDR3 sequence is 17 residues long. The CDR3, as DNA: TGTGCCAGCAGCAAGATCGTCGTAACAGGGGACACAGATACGCAGTATTTT. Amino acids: CASSKIVVTGDTDTQYF.